The 8 T cell receptor beta chains reported below all come from one sample, sequenced in a study of T cell responses to AZD1222 COVID-19 vaccine. Libraries were prepared by immunoSEQ multiplex PCR; TCRdb keeps only in-frame clonotypes and omits some of them. The sample lists about 180,000 clones, 70% to 90% seen once, with approximately 0.5% in the top ten. The starting material was peripheral blood, obtained on day 0 of AZD1222 vaccination. These TCRs come from an adult in good health.

The V and J genes are TRBV10-1 and TRBJ2-7; D is unclear. The V end lost 4 bases, the J end lost 8 bases, and 15 bases lay between the germline ends. Germline lookup yields CDR1 WNHNN and CDR2 SYGVQD (reference sequence). The CDR3 is 13 residues long. The CDR3: CASSAGLKQKQYF. The CDR3 DNA sequence: TGCGCCAGCAGTGCGGGTCTAAAGCAAAAGCAGTACTTC.

The rearrangement uses TRBV5-1 and TRBJ1-5; D gene uncertain. This CDR3 spans 13 amino acids. V was pared by 3 bases and J by 6 bases, with 10 bases between. CDR1 is SGHRS, CDR2 YFSETQ, per germline. The CDR3 nucleotides are TGCGCCAGCAGCTACCTCGGGAGTCAGCCCCAGCATTTT. This translates into CASSYLGSQPQHF.

This clone occurred a few times. J is TRBJ2-3 and V is TRBV21-1. TRBV21-1 is termed a pseudogene. CDR3 length: 19 amino acids. This chain's CDR3 is CASSKEGWGGGLFTDTQYF. CDR3 in DNA: TGTGCCAGCAGCAAAGAAGGATGGGGCGGAGGATTATTCACAGATACGCAGTATTTT.

The CDR3 reads CASNRTGLFF. The CDR3 DNA reads TGTGCCAGCAACCGTACGGGACTGTTTTTT. This chain connects TRBV27 to TRBJ1-4; D is unresolved. CDR3 length: 10 residues. V lost 7 bases and J 13 bases, leaving 10 bases between the germline ends. Germline V gives CDR1 MNHEY, CDR2 SMNVEV (reference sequence). Full variable domain (outside the CDR3, taken from reference TRBV27 and TRBJ1-4): EAQVTQNPRYLITVTGKKLTVTCSQNMNHEYMSWYRQDPGLGLRQIYYSMNVEVTDKGDVPEGYKVSRKEKRNFPLILESPSPNQTSLYFCASNRTGLFFGSGTQLSVL.

The chain couples TRBV18 to TRBJ1-1, with D unclear. The CDR3 loop spans 13 amino acids. Germline V gene data show CDR1 as KGHSH and CDR2 as LQKENI. Trimming took 2 bases from V and 0 from J, leaving 4 bases between them. The CDR3 loop is CASSPAMNTEAFF. The CDR3 nucleotides are TGTGCCAGCTCACCAGCGATGAACACTGAAGCTTTCTTT.

The rearrangement joins TRBV11-3 to TRBJ1-1; a possible D gene is TRBD1 (6 bases). V lost 3 bases and J 0 bases, leaving 11 bases between the germline ends. In germline, CDR1 is SGHNT, CDR2 YENEEA. The CDR3 runs to 15 residues. This CDR3 reads CASSFGGRMNTEAFF. For the CDR3, the DNA is TGTGCCAGCAGCTTCGGGGGCAGAATGAACACTGAAGCTTTCTTT.

J is TRBJ2-5 and V is TRBV27, with 12 bases matching TRBD2. The CDR3 loop spans 16 amino acids. Germline lookup yields CDR1 MNHEY and CDR2 SMNVEV (reference sequence). With V trimmed by 6 bases and J by 4 bases, 9 bases remained unmatched. This CDR3 reads CASRQGTSGGPETQYF. The CDR3 region has the DNA TGTGCCAGCAGGCAGGGAACTAGCGGGGGGCCAGAGACCCAGTACTTC.

This rearrangement joins TRBV9 to TRBJ2-1; D perhaps matches TRBD2 (6 bases). Deletions cut 0 bases from V and 1 base from J, with 14 bases between. CDR1 SGDLS and CDR2 YYNGEE come from the germline V gene. The CDR3 runs to 17 residues. The CDR3 spells CASSVALKGRSYNEQFF. DNA of the CDR3: TGTGCCAGCAGCGTAGCTCTGAAGGGGAGGTCCTACAATGAGCAGTTCTTC.